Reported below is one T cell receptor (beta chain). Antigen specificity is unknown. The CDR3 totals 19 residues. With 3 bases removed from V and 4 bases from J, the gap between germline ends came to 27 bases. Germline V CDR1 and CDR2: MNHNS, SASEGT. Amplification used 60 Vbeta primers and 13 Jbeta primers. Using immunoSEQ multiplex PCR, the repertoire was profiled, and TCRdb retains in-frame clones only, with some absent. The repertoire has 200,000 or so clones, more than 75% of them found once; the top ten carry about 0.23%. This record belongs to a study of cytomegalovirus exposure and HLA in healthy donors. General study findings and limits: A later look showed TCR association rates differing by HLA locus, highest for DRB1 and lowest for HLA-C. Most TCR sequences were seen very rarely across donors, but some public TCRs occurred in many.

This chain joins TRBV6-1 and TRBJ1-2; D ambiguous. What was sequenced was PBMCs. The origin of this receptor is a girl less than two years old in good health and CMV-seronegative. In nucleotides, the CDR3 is TGTGCCAGCAGTGACGAGAACCTTAGATTGGGTTCTGGGCCCTATGGCTACACCTTC. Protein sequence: CASSDENLRLGSGPYGYTF.